This T cell receptor beta chain was observed in a study of identical twins. Points from the study as a whole: Shared out-of-frame alpha sequences (those common to twins) showed excess low generation probability.

TCRdb independently ran MiXCR on the 5' RACE reads; one entry per CDR3 protein. The sample lists about 330,000 distinct CDR3 sequences, roughly an eighth occurring once. This clonotype was picked up a small number of times. Its antigen is as yet unknown. Germline V lookup: CDR1 MDHEN, CDR2 SYDVKM. This CDR3 has 15 amino acids. Trimming cost V 6 bases and J 1 base; bases outside gene matches: 6. Another study also made use of these data, one on yellow fever vaccine responses in identical twins.

The chain recombines TRBV28 with TRBJ2-1, with 7 bases fitting TRBD1. The sequencing input was CD8+ T cells sorted from blood. The TCR originated in a woman aged 18-35 years in good health. The CDR3 spells CASSQGTASYNEQFF. The CDR3, as DNA: TGTGCCAGCAGCCAAGGGACAGCATCCTACAATGAGCAGTTCTTC.